This TCR beta chain emerged from a study of PD-1 blockade in classical Hodgkin lymphoma. Across the study: Each patient was given nivolumab 3 mg/kg through a vein every 2 weeks. Notes on the study in general: Baseline TCR diversity was reportedly lower in newly diagnosed patients than in healthy donors. It was reported as lower still in relapsed/refractory patients. Complete responders matched newly diagnosed patients in baseline diversity. The drivers behind the repertoire differences, possibly disease activity or prior therapy, remain undefined.

The CDR3 is made up of 13 amino acids. The V gene's germline CDR1 is LNHDA and CDR2 SQIVND (reference sequence). Relapse after autologous stem cell transplantation occurred in every patient, and brentuximab vedotin exposure varied. A single count supports this clone. Its antigen remains unidentified. Profiled with immunoSEQ multiplex PCR; TCRdb holds only in-frame clones, not every one. The table includes about 93,000 clones, more than 80% detected once. The specimen was peripheral blood mononuclear cells (PBMCs), collected before the second cycle of nivolumab. The rearrangement links TRBV19 to TRBJ1-2; 7 nucleotides match TRBD1. This TCR was recovered from a human donor with classical Hodgkin lymphoma. The CDR3 sequence is CVSNRGTGYGYTF. In DNA, the CDR3 is TGTGTCTCAAACAGGGGTACGGGCTATGGCTACACCTTC.